One sample yielded the 21 T cell receptor beta chains listed below, sequenced in a study of T cells in Graves' hyperthyroidism and ophthalmopathy. It was RNA transcripts that yielded the amplified TCR beta CDR3 regions. Using the HTBI primer set, a first-round RT-PCR was run on the TCR CDR3. Via MiXCR, TCRdb re-called the multiplex PCR reads, giving one row per CDR3 protein. Of fewer than 250,000 distinct CDR3 sequences listed, roughly 18% are singletons. Material for sequencing was blood. These receptor sequences come from a man aged 45-65 years with Graves' hyperthyroidism.

The sample holds a few counts of this clonotype. This chain connects TRBV6-1 to TRBJ1-4; TRBD1 might be the D (5 bases). Germline CDR1 reads MNHNS; CDR2 reads SASEGT. The CDR3 extends over 14 amino acids. The ends were cut back, 3 bases at V and 8 bases at J, with 13 bases in the middle. The CDR3 sequence is CASSEPHKGEKLFF. The CDR3 DNA sequence: TGTGCCAGCAGTGAGCCACACAAGGGGGAAAAACTGTTTTTT.

Many counts were recorded for this clonotype. The rearrangement uses TRBV12-5 and TRBJ2-3; no clear D gene. Looked up from germline, CDR1 is LGHNT and CDR2 is FRNRAP. Trimming removed 5 bases from V and 2 bases from J, with 5 bases in between. The CDR3 covers 12 residues. The CDR3 region has the DNA TGTGCTAGTGGTACACACACAGATACGCAGTATTTT. Amino acids: CASGTHTDTQYF.

V and J are TRBV7-6 and TRBJ2-7; TRBD1 agrees at 11 bases. Per germline, CDR1 SGHVS and CDR2 FNYEAQ. After removal of 3 bases from V and 6 bases from J, the junction contained 4 bases not matched to a gene. The CDR3 has 14 amino acids. The CDR3 loop is CASSLGGTGGEQYF. CDR3 sequence (DNA): TGTGCCAGCAGCTTGGGCGGGACAGGGGGCGAGCAGTACTTC.

This clonotype was seen only a few times. This may arise from a read error, as a much more abundant clone is one base away. This chain joins TRBV11-2 and TRBJ2-7, with a weak D call TRBD2 (5 bases). The CDR3 extends over 15 amino acids. CDR1 and CDR2 (germline): SGHAT, FQNNGV. Trimming stripped 1 base from V and 3 bases from J, with 13 bases between. As DNA, the CDR3 is TGTGCCAGCAGCTTAGCGGGGAACGGATACTACGAGCAGTACTTC. Translation gives CASSLAGNGYYEQYF.

This rearrangement joins TRBV7-3 to TRBJ2-1, with D hard to call. The CDR3 length is 15 residues. The ends were cut back, 1 base at V and 1 base at J, with 8 bases in the middle. Germline loops: CDR1 SGHTA, CDR2 FQGTGA. Here the CDR3 DNA reads TGTGCCAGCAGCTTAAGGGTGGAATCCTACAATGAGCAGTTCTTC. Residues: CASSLRVESYNEQFF.

A note on this clonotype: One end of the junction does not line up with germline, which may come from a read error. The V and J genes are TRBV6-5 and TRBJ2-2; TRBD2 matches at 12 bases. Per germline, CDR1 MNHEY and CDR2 SVGAGI. This CDR3 has 18 amino acids. CDR3 region: CASSYVRTSGANAGELFF. The CDR3 DNA reads TGTGCCAGCAGTTACGTGAGGACTAGCGGGGCGAACGCCGGGGAGCTGTTTTTT.

The J gene is TRBJ2-1, the V gene TRBV7-2, with a tentative D call TRBD1 (6 bases). Per germline, CDR1 SGHTA and CDR2 FQGNSA. V lost 1 base and J lost 9, with 13 bases in between. The CDR3 extends over 14 amino acids. The CDR3 DNA reads as TGTGCCAGCAGCTTAGAACTAGAAGGGGGTGAGCAGTTCTTC. Its translation is CASSLELEGGEQFF.

This clonotype appeared many times. The rearrangement links TRBV28 to TRBJ2-3; D ambiguous. This CDR3 is 14 amino acids long. Trimming left V 3 bases short and J 4 bases short, with 11 bases between. The germline CDR1 and CDR2 sequences are MDHEN and SYDVKM. The DNA for the CDR3 is TGTGCCAGCAGTTTGGCCGGGCGGTCAGATACGCAGTATTTT. Residues: CASSLAGRSDTQYF.

J is TRBJ2-1 and V is TRBV6-1, with TRBD2 matching over 16 bases. Germline V CDR1 and CDR2: MNHNS, SASEGT. The CDR3 spans 18 residues. J gave up 3 bases and V 5 bases, and 7 bases lay outside the gene matches. The CDR3: CASSPGTSGRANYNEQFF. CDR3 DNA: TGTGCCAGCAGTCCCGGGACTAGCGGGAGGGCGAACTACAATGAGCAGTTCTTC.

The chain carries TRBV2 and TRBJ2-2; 9 bases align to TRBD2. With V trimmed by 7 bases and J by 1 base, 7 bases remained unmatched. CDR1 is SNHLY, CDR2 FYNNEI, per germline. The CDR3 extends over 16 amino acids. The CDR3 sequence is CASILQTSGNTGELFF. The CDR3 DNA reads as TGTGCCAGCATCCTACAGACTAGCGGGAACACCGGGGAGCTGTTTTTT.

In its sample, this clonotype was seen many times. This chain connects TRBV28 to TRBJ2-1; D unclear. The CDR3 has 12 amino acids. The V gene lost 5 bases and the J gene lost 4 bases, with 6 bases spanning the gap. Germline V gene sequence: CDR1 MDHEN, CDR2 SYDVKM. The DNA of the CDR3 is TGTGCCAGCAGTGGCGCGTACAATGAGCAGTTCTTC. It encodes CASSGAYNEQFF.

J is TRBJ2-3 and V is TRBV6-1; tentative D call: TRBD2 (6 bases). CDR3 length: 15 amino acids. Germline-derived CDR1 and CDR2 are MNHNS and SASEGT. Trimming took off 6 bases at V and 5 bases at J, with 18 bases between the two ends. Here the CDR3 reads CASRLPGGGKDTQYF. The DNA for the CDR3 is TGTGCCAGCAGACTTCCGGGCGGCGGGAAAGATACGCAGTATTTT.

This clonotype has a count of ten or more. This chain connects TRBV3-1 to TRBJ1-2, with D hard to call. Trimming cost V 1 base and J 4 bases, with 4 bases left between them. CDR3 length: 12 residues. Germline V gene data show CDR1 as LGHDT and CDR2 as YNNKEL (reference sequence). CDR3 sequence: CASSQASYGYTF. DNA for the CDR3: TGTGCCAGCAGCCAAGCTAGCTATGGCTACACCTTC.

In this sample, this clonotype turned up many times. In DNA, the CDR3 is TGTGCCAGCAGTCCCCCCCGGACTAGCGGGACTCAGGAGCAGTTCTTC. This gives the protein CASSPPRTSGTQEQFF. The chain combines TRBV27 with TRBJ2-1, with TRBD2 identical over 12 bases. Germline loops: CDR1 MNHEY, CDR2 SMNVEV (reference sequence). V lost 5 bases, J lost 10 bases, and 12 bases stayed unmatched. The CDR3 runs 16 residues.

J is TRBJ2-3 and V is TRBV19, with TRBD1 as a possible D gene (6 bases). CDR1 is LNHDA, CDR2 SQIVND, per germline (reference sequence). The germline V and J ends were trimmed by 5 bases and 6 bases, with 15 bases remaining between them. The CDR3 extends over 14 amino acids. In nucleotides, the CDR3 is TGTGCCAGTAGTCGACTTTACAGGGAGGATACGCAGTATTTT. Amino acid sequence: CASSRLYREDTQYF.

The chain carries TRBV7-9 and TRBJ1-4; D ambiguous. Germline-derived CDR1 and CDR2 are SEHNR and FQNEAQ (reference sequence). This CDR3 contains 15 residues. Trimming left V 5 bases short and J 0 bases short, with 10 bases between. This CDR3 is CASSLKGATNEKLFF. In DNA form, the CDR3 reads TGTGCCAGCAGCCTCAAGGGTGCAACTAATGAAAAACTGTTTTTT. The full variable domain, its missing parts supplied by reference TRBV7-9 and TRBJ1-4, is DTGVSQNPRHKITKRGQNVTFRCDPISEHNRLYWYRQTLGQGPEFLTYFQNEAQLEKSRLLSDRFSAERPKGSFSTLEIQRTEQGDSAMYLCASSLKGATNEKLFFGSGTQLSVL.

The chain combines TRBV12-3 or TRBV12-4 with TRBJ2-3, with 10 bases matching TRBD2. V shed 2 bases, J shed 7 bases, and the junction held 9 bases outside the gene matches. This CDR3 has 16 residues. CDR3 protein: CASSLHPSGSSNTQYF. The CDR3 DNA reads TGTGCCAGCAGTTTACATCCTAGCGGGAGCTCAAATACGCAGTATTTT.

The sample holds a few counts of this clonotype. The rearrangement uses TRBV11-3 and TRBJ2-7; a possible D gene is TRBD1 (5 bases). Trimming cost V 2 bases and J 0 bases, with 20 bases left between them. The CDR3 is 18 residues long. CDR1 and CDR2 (germline): SGHNT, YENEEA. CDR3 residues: CASSLTVYGDSFSYEQYF. CDR3 nucleotide sequence: TGTGCCAGCAGCTTAACTGTATACGGAGACAGTTTCTCCTACGAGCAGTACTTC.

This clonotype came up a few times. This chain uses TRBV24-1 with TRBJ2-1, with D possibly being TRBD1 or TRBD2 (6 bases each). The CDR3 length is 13 residues. V lost 9 bases to trimming and J lost 6 bases, with 14 bases between them. The V gene's germline CDR1 is KGHDR and CDR2 SFDVKD. Here the CDR3 DNA reads TGTGCCACCCTACGGGGGCTAGGCAATGAGCAGTTCTTC. Protein product: CATLRGLGNEQFF.

The chain is built from TRBV11-3 and TRBJ2-7, with 13 bases that match TRBD2. The CDR3 is made up of 16 amino acids. The germline V gene encodes CDR1 SGHNT and CDR2 YENEEA. V dropped 5 bases and J dropped 0; count of bases not matched to a gene: 4. CDR3 amino acids: CASSRTSGRDSYEQYF. The CDR3 bases are TGTGCCAGCAGCCGGACTAGCGGGAGAGACTCCTACGAGCAGTACTTC.

Points on this clonotype: This could be a read error, since a much larger clone is one nucleotide away. This chain connects TRBV28 to TRBJ2-1; a possible D gene is TRBD2 (5 bases). Germline CDR1 and CDR2: MDHEN and SYDVKM. This CDR3 comprises 14 residues. V was shortened by 6 bases and J by 8 bases, with 17 bases between the two germline ends. CDR3 in DNA: TGTGCCAGCAGCGGCTACGTCGGGGTCGATGAGCAGTTCTTC. This translates into CASSGYVGVDEQFF.